The 10 T cell receptor beta chains in this list originate from one sample, sequenced in a study of cytomegalovirus exposure and HLA in healthy donors. Primers: 60 Vbeta forward and 13 Jbeta reverse. The assay was immunoSEQ multiplex PCR, and TCRdb's table has in-frame clones only and misses some. The data show approximately 140,000 clones, about three quarters seen once. Sample: PBMCs. These receptors all come from a man aged 35 to 55 in good health and CMV-seropositive.

The chain couples TRBV13 to TRBJ2-5; D remains unclear. CDR1 and CDR2 from the germline V gene are PRHDT and FYEKMQ (reference sequence). The CDR3 has 11 amino acids. With 5 bases removed from V and 2 bases from J, the gap between germline ends came to 3 bases. CDR3 nucleotides: TGTGCCAGCAGCCTACAAGAGACCCAGTACTTC. Amino acids: CASSLQETQYF. The full variable domain, rest sourced from reference TRBV13 and TRBJ2-5, is AAGVIQSPRHLIKEKRETATLKCYPIPRHDTVYWYQQGPGQDPQFLISFYEKMQSDKGSIPDRFSAQQFSDYHSELNMSSLELGDSALYFCASSLQETQYFGPGTRLLVL.

The chain links TRBV5-1 to TRBJ2-7; 8 nucleotides line up with TRBD1. J was trimmed by 6 bases and V by 0 bases; bases with no gene match: 8. The germline gives CDR1 SGHRS, CDR2 YFSETQ. The CDR3 consists of 15 residues. The CDR3 nucleotides are TGCGCCAGCAGCTTGGGTGACAGGGGCATCTCCGAGCAGTACTTC. Protein product: CASSLGDRGISEQYF.

This clone was counted a few times. J is TRBJ1-3 and V is TRBV29-1, with D possibly matching TRBD1 (6 bases). The CDR3 runs 14 residues. V was trimmed by 5 bases and J by 0 bases, leaving 11 bases between them. Germline values: CDR1 SQVTM, CDR2 ANQGSEA. The CDR3 sequence: CSVLQGFSGNTIYF. CDR3 DNA: TGCAGCGTTTTACAGGGTTTCTCTGGAAACACCATATATTTT.

The chain couples TRBV27 to TRBJ1-1; possibly TRBD1 for D (6 bases). This CDR3 contains 17 residues. The ends were cut back, 3 bases at V and 0 bases at J, with 17 bases in the middle. Looked up from germline, CDR1 is MNHEY and CDR2 is SMNVEV (reference sequence). CDR3 amino acids: CASSFGGHRRMNTEAFF. CDR3 in DNA: TGTGCCAGCAGTTTTGGGGGACACAGACGAATGAACACTGAAGCTTTCTTT.

The rearrangement uses TRBV30 and TRBJ2-7; 8 positions match TRBD2. The CDR3 extends over 12 amino acids. V lost 7 bases, J lost 7 bases, and 9 bases stayed unmatched. The germline CDR1 and CDR2 sequences are GTSNPN and SVGIG (reference sequence). CDR3 sequence reads: CASTGGPWEQYF. DNA of the CDR3: TGTGCCTCGACGGGAGGGCCGTGGGAGCAGTACTTC.

This clone occurred once. The rearrangement links TRBV6-5 to TRBJ1-3; a weak D match, TRBD1 (5 bases). Germline V gene sequence: CDR1 MNHEY, CDR2 SVGAGI. This CDR3 spans 15 amino acids. V gave up 5 bases and J gave up 2 bases, with 13 bases separating them. The DNA for the CDR3 is TGTGCCAGCAGTCTGGACATAATGACTGGAAACACCATATATTTT. Its protein product is CASSLDIMTGNTIYF.

The CDR3 loop is CASIAGRFTEAFF. As DNA, the CDR3 is TGTGCCAGCATCGCGGGACGGTTCACTGAAGCTTTCTTT. J is TRBJ1-1 and V is TRBV6-5, with D possibly being TRBD1 (5 bases). The germline V gene has CDR1 MNHEY and CDR2 SVGAGI. V was pared by 7 bases and J by 4 bases, with 13 bases between. The CDR3 length is 13 residues.

The chain is built from TRBV15 and TRBJ2-5; TRBD1 matches 7 bases. Germline CDR1 reads LNHNV; CDR2 reads YYDKDF (reference sequence). V gave up 0 bases and J gave up 1 base; unmatched junction bases: 2. The CDR3 loop spans 15 amino acids. The CDR3 DNA sequence: TGTGCCACCAGCAGAGAAGGACAGGCCCAAGAGACCCAGTACTTC. Its protein product is CATSREGQAQETQYF.

This chain connects TRBV5-4 to TRBJ2-3, with a tentative D call TRBD1 (5 bases). Germline CDR1 and CDR2: SGHNT and YYREEE (reference sequence). The CDR3 sequence is 12 residues long. Deletions cut 3 bases from V and 8 bases from J, with 10 bases between. DNA of the CDR3: TGTGCCAGCAGCTCGACAGAAGGTACGCAGTATTTT. This gives the protein CASSSTEGTQYF.

The rearrangement uses TRBV21-1 and TRBJ2-7; the D call in the table, TRBD2, was not verified against the DNA. TRBV21-1 corresponds to a pseudogene. The CDR3 extends over 18 amino acids. The CDR3 sequence: CASSKTPNSGRNLDEQYF. In DNA form, the CDR3 reads TGTGCCAGCAGCAAAACCCCCAATAGCGGGAGGAATCTCGACGAGCAGTACTTC.